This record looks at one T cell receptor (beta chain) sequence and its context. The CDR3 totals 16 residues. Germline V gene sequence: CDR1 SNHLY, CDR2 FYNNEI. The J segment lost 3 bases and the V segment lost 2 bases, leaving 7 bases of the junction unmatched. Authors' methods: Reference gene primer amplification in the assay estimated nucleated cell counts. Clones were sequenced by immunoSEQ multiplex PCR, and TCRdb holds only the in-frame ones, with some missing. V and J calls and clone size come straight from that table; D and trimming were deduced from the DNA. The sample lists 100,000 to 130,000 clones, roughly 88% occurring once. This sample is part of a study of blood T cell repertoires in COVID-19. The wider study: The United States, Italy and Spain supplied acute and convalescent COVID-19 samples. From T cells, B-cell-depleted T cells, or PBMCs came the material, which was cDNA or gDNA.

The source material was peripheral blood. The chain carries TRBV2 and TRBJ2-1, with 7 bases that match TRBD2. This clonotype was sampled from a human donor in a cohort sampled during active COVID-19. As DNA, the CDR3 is TGTGCCAGCAGTGAAAGGGCGGGAGAGGTCTACAATGAGCAGTTCTTC. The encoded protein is CASSERAGEVYNEQFF. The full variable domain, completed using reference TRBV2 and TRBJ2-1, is EPEVTQTPSHQVTQMGQEVILRCVPISNHLYFYWYRQILGQKVEFLVSFYNNEISEKSEIFDDQFSVERPDGSNFTLKIRSTKLEDSAMYFCASSERAGEVYNEQFFGPGTRLTVL.